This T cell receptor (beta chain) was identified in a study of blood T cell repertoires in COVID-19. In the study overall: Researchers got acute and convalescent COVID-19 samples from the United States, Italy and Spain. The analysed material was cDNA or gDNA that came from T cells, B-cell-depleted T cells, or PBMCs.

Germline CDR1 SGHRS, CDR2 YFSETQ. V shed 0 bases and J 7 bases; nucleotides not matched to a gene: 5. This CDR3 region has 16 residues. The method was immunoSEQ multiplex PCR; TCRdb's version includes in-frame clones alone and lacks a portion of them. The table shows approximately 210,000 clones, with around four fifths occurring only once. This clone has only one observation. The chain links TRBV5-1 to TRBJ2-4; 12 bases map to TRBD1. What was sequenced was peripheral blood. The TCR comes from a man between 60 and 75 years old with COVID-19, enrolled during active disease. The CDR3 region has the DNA TGCGCCAGCAGCTTGGGCGGGACAGGGGGCTGGAACATTCAGTACTTC. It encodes CASSLGGTGGWNIQYF.